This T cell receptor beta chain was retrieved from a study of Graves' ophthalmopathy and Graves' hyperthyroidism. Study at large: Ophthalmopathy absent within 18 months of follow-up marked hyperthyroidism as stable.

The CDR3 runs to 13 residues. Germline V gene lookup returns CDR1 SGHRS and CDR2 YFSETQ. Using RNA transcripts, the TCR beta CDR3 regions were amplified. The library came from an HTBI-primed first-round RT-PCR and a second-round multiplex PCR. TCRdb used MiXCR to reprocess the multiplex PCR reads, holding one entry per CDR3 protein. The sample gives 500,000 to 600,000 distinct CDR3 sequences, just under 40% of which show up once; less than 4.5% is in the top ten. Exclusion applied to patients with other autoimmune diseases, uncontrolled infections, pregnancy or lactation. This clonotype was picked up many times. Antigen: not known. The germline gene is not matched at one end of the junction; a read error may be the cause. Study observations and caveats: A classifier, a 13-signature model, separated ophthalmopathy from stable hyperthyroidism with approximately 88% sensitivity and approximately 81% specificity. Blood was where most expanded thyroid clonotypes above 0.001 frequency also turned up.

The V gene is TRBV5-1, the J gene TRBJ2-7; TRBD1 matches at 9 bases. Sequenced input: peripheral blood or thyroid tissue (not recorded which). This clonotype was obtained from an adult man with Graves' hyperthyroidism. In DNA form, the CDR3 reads TGTGCCAGCAGCTGGACAGGGGACTACGAGCAGTACTTC. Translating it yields CASSWTGDYEQYF.